The sequence of this T cell receptor (beta chain) was determined in a study of blood T cell repertoires in COVID-19. Across the study: T cells, B-cell-depleted T cells, or PBMCs provided the cDNA or gDNA that served as material.

Authors' analysis steps: Amplification from reference gene primers served as the basis for estimated nucleated cell counts. Sequencing used immunoSEQ multiplex PCR; TCRdb keeps in-frame clones, though not all of them. V, J and clone size derive from that table, while D and trimming were established from the DNA sequence. Of 150,000 to 200,000 clones in the sample, roughly nine tenths were seen once. V shed 8 bases and J 6 bases; nucleotides not matched to a gene: 5. This CDR3 comprises 12 residues. The germline CDR1 and CDR2 sequences are LGHDT and YNNKEL (reference sequence). The receptor's source is a man aged 65-85 years with active or convalescent COVID-19. Sequenced input: peripheral blood. This chain uses TRBV3-1 (or the pseudogene TRBV3-2) with TRBJ2-3, with 7 positions matching TRBD1. The CDR3 reads CASGGRGDTQYF. The CDR3 coding sequence is TGTGCCAGCGGGGGCAGGGGGGATACGCAGTATTTT.